These T cell receptor beta chains were read from a single sample in a study of T-cell reconstitution after alpha-beta-depleted transplantation in children. MiXCR, applied by TCRdb to the PCR reads, yields one record per CDR3 protein. The repertoire holds some 490,000 distinct CDR3 sequences, with about 12% as singletons. Sequences were derived from PBMCs from the stem cell graft donor, sampled from the stem cell graft. These receptor sequences come from a human donor who donated a stem cell graft to a child with combined immunodeficiency. The CDR3 runs from the conserved cysteine through the conserved F or W. Fields, in order: D gene, clone size, CDR3 length, J gene, V gene, CDR3 protein, CDR3 DNA. The D gene is left open where the match is weak. Clone size is given for some rows only: seen once, a few or many times, or a class if the clone is expanded.

d_gene: NA; abundance: NA; len: 13; j_gene: TRBJ2-7; v_gene: TRBV12-3/TRBV12-4; CDR3aa: CASSFTPDYEQYF; CDR3nt: TGTGCCAGCAGTTTTACACCGGACTACGAGCAGTACTTC
d_gene: TRBD1; abundance: many; len: 13; j_gene: TRBJ1-1; v_gene: TRBV5-1; CDR3aa: CASSPGTGGEAFF; CDR3nt: TGCGCCAGCAGCCCCGGGACAGGCGGGGAAGCTTTCTTT
d_gene: NA; abundance: few; len: 14; j_gene: TRBJ1-4; v_gene: TRBV28; CDR3aa: CASSPPGRDEKLFF; CDR3nt: TGTGCCAGCAGTCCCCCAGGGCGGGATGAAAAACTGTTTTTT
d_gene: NA; abundance: NA; len: 14; j_gene: TRBJ2-7; v_gene: TRBV2; CDR3aa: CASSEEINSYEQYF; CDR3nt: TGTGCCAGCAGTGAAGAGATTAACAGCTACGAGCAGTACTTC
d_gene: TRBD1; abundance: few; len: 14; j_gene: TRBJ2-7; v_gene: TRBV6-1; CDR3aa: CASSPPGQGIEQYF; CDR3nt: TGTGCCAGCAGTCCTCCGGGACAGGGAATTGAGCAGTACTTC
d_gene: TRBD2; abundance: many; len: 14; j_gene: TRBJ2-1; v_gene: TRBV27; CDR3aa: CASRASGSYNEQFF; CDR3nt: TGTGCCAGCAGGGCTAGCGGGTCCTACAATGAGCAGTTCTTC
d_gene: TRBD2; abundance: few; len: 14; j_gene: TRBJ2-1; v_gene: TRBV12-3/TRBV12-4; CDR3aa: CASGDSGFYNEQFF; CDR3nt: TGTGCCAGCGGGGATAGCGGGTTCTACAATGAGCAGTTCTTC
d_gene: TRBD2; abundance: NA; len: 15; j_gene: TRBJ2-7; v_gene: TRBV5-6; CDR3aa: CASSSVAGAVYEQYF; CDR3nt: TGTGCCAGCAGTTCAGTAGCGGGGGCGGTCTACGAGCAGTACTTC
d_gene: TRBD2; abundance: many; len: 13; j_gene: TRBJ2-1; v_gene: TRBV20-1; CDR3aa: CSAVAGGTNEQFF; CDR3nt: TGCAGTGCCGTAGCGGGAGGAACCAATGAGCAGTTCTTC
d_gene: TRBD1; abundance: few; len: 17; j_gene: TRBJ2-5; v_gene: TRBV15; CDR3aa: CATSRVPGQGYQETQYF; CDR3nt: TGTGCCACCAGCAGAGTTCCGGGACAGGGGTACCAAGAGACCCAGTACTTC
d_gene: TRBD1; abundance: NA; len: 14; j_gene: TRBJ2-7; v_gene: TRBV24-1; CDR3aa: CATYGQVLSYEQYF; CDR3nt: TGTGCCACCTATGGACAGGTCCTCTCCTACGAGCAGTACTTC
d_gene: TRBD1; abundance: many; len: 14; j_gene: TRBJ2-3; v_gene: TRBV12-3/TRBV12-4; CDR3aa: CASSPDRVTDTQYF; CDR3nt: TGTGCCAGCAGTCCGGACAGGGTTACAGATACGCAGTATTTT
d_gene: TRBD2; abundance: NA; len: 19; j_gene: TRBJ2-4; v_gene: TRBV12-3/TRBV12-4; CDR3aa: CASRPPSGSYRLAKNIQYF; CDR3nt: TGTGCCAGCAGACCCCCTAGCGGGAGTTATCGACTGGCCAAAAACATTCAGTACTTC
d_gene: NA; abundance: few; len: 12; j_gene: TRBJ2-1; v_gene: TRBV12-3/TRBV12-4; CDR3aa: CASSPLANEQFF; CDR3nt: TGTGCCAGCAGCCCACTAGCCAATGAGCAGTTCTTC
d_gene: NA; abundance: many; len: 15; j_gene: TRBJ2-3; v_gene: TRBV12-3/TRBV12-4; CDR3aa: CASSPGGGSTDTQYF; CDR3nt: TGTGCCAGCAGCCCAGGAGGGGGTAGCACAGATACGCAGTATTTT
d_gene: TRBD1; abundance: NA; len: 19; j_gene: TRBJ2-7; v_gene: TRBV14; CDR3aa: CASSPTKARRQGMGYEQYF; CDR3nt: TGTGCCAGCAGCCCTACAAAAGCCCGACGACAGGGTATGGGGTACGAGCAGTACTTC
d_gene: NA; abundance: NA; len: 14; j_gene: TRBJ2-7; v_gene: TRBV20-1; CDR3aa: CSATLTGSSYEQYF; CDR3nt: TGCAGTGCTACCTTGACAGGATCCTCCTACGAGCAGTACTTC
d_gene: NA; abundance: NA; len: 15; j_gene: TRBJ1-5; v_gene: TRBV5-6; CDR3aa: CASSLGKLSNQPQHF; CDR3nt: TGTGCCAGCAGCTTGGGGAAACTTAGCAATCAGCCCCAGCATTTT
d_gene: NA; abundance: NA; len: 14; j_gene: TRBJ2-1; v_gene: TRBV23-1; CDR3aa: CASSQSGKDNEQFF; CDR3nt: TGCGCCAGCAGTCAATCGGGCAAGGACAATGAGCAGTTCTTC
d_gene: TRBD1; abundance: many; len: 15; j_gene: TRBJ2-2; v_gene: TRBV12-3/TRBV12-4; CDR3aa: CASSSGTGDTGELFF; CDR3nt: TGTGCCAGCAGCTCCGGGACAGGGGACACCGGGGAGCTGTTTTTT
d_gene: TRBD2; abundance: NA; len: 15; j_gene: TRBJ2-3; v_gene: TRBV30; CDR3aa: CAWSVVGEGTDTQYF; CDR3nt: TGTGCCTGGAGTGTAGTCGGGGAGGGGACAGATACGCAGTATTTT
d_gene: NA; abundance: many; len: 15; j_gene: TRBJ2-1; v_gene: TRBV12-5; CDR3aa: CASATNQESYNEQFF; CDR3nt: TGTGCTAGTGCCACTAATCAGGAATCCTACAATGAGCAGTTCTTC
d_gene: TRBD2; abundance: few; len: 17; j_gene: TRBJ2-1; v_gene: TRBV6-4; CDR3aa: CASSDSGNSGRDNEQFF; CDR3nt: TGTGCCAGCAGTGACTCCGGGAATAGCGGGAGAGACAATGAGCAGTTCTTC
d_gene: TRBD1; abundance: NA; len: 13; j_gene: TRBJ1-5; v_gene: TRBV12-3/TRBV12-4; CDR3aa: CASSLTGLQPQHF; CDR3nt: TGTGCCAGCAGCTTGACAGGGCTCCAGCCCCAGCATTTT
d_gene: NA; abundance: few; len: 14; j_gene: TRBJ2-5; v_gene: TRBV10-3; CDR3aa: CAISEQAYQETQYF; CDR3nt: TGTGCCATCAGTGAACAGGCGTACCAAGAGACCCAGTACTTC